This T cell receptor beta chain was found in a study of identical twins. A universal primer site was created by template switching, with the cDNA bearing unique molecular identifiers. TCRdb reprocessed the 5' RACE reads via MiXCR and lists one record per CDR3 protein. The sample shows around 280,000 distinct CDR3 sequences, less than 9% of them seen only once. General study results and limits: Alpha sequences that were out-of-frame and twin-shared showed an excess of low generation probability. Without tracking the same donors, conclusions rested on cross-sectional statistical analysis.

This clonotype was detected ten times or more. Antigen specificity is unknown. Germline assignment: CDR1 SGHRS and CDR2 YFSETQ. The CDR3 runs to 17 residues. Germline trimming cut 0 bases from V and 5 bases from J; bases unmatched to any gene: 11. The same sample was also used in a study of yellow fever vaccine responses in identical twins.

The source of this sequence is a woman between 18 and 29 years old in good health. The chain joins TRBV5-1 to TRBJ2-1, with 7 bases lining up with TRBD1. Sequencing was carried out using memory (CD45RO+) T cells sorted from blood. The CDR3 loop is CASSLAPPGQTNNEQFF. DNA of the CDR3: TGCGCCAGCAGCTTGGCTCCTCCGGGACAGACCAACAATGAGCAGTTCTTC.